This is a list of T cell receptor beta chains from one sample in a study of PD-1 blockade in classical Hodgkin lymphoma. TCRdb keeps only in-frame clones here, not all; method: immunoSEQ multiplex PCR. The sample has 20,000 to 25,000 clones; 81% are singletons. The sequenced sample was peripheral blood mononuclear cells (PBMCs), obtained before the second cycle of nivolumab. Receptors originate from a human donor with classical Hodgkin lymphoma. Both conserved end residues are part of each CDR3. A D gene is named only where the DNA matches it firmly. Expanded clones are given a class, and other clones once, few, many or no size at all.

D | J | size | V | DNA | CDR3
NA | TRBJ1-2 | once | TRBV18 | TGTGCCAGCTCACCAGGGGTTACGACTTTCGATGGCTACACCTTC | CASSPGVTTFDGYTF
NA | TRBJ1-3 | once | TRBV11-3 | TGTGCCAGCAGCTTAGTTTCGGCCCCCGGCTCTGGAAACACCATATATTTT | CASSLVSAPGSGNTIYF
NA | TRBJ2-1 | once | TRBV28 | TGTGCCAGCAGTGCCCGTCACCGGGCATCCAATGAGCAGTTCTTC | CASSARHRASNEQFF
NA | TRBJ2-1 | NA | TRBV19 | TGTGCCAGTAGTATAGGCGCCCAAGTTGAGCAGTTCTTC | CASSIGAQVEQFF
NA | TRBJ1-5 | NA | TRBV10-3 | TGTGCCATCTCAGACAATAGCAATCAGCCCCAGCATTTT | CAISDNSNQPQHF
NA | TRBJ2-7 | NA | TRBV5-6 | TGTGCCAGCAGCTTGGCTGGATTAACCGTAGGCAGGGGAGACGAGCAGTACTTC | CASSLAGLTVGRGDEQYF
NA | TRBJ2-1 | NA | TRBV5-1 | TGCGCCAGCAGCTTAGAACTATCCTCCCTCAATGAGCAGTTCTTC | CASSLELSSLNEQFF
NA | TRBJ2-7 | NA | TRBV4-2 | TGTGCCAGCAGCCAAGAGGGGGCCCGAGGCTACGAGCAGTACTTC | CASSQEGARGYEQYF
TRBD1 | TRBJ2-7 | NA | TRBV4-1 | TGCGCCAGCAGCCTACTGGGGACAGGCCGTCCCTACGAGCAGTACTTC | CASSLLGTGRPYEQYF
NA | TRBJ2-2 | NA | TRBV5-1 | TGCGCCAGCAGCCCGCCGGGGCACGGGAACACCGGGGAGCTGTTTTTT | CASSPPGHGNTGELFF
NA | TRBJ1-5 | NA | TRBV23-1 | TGCGCCAGCAGTCAATCGGGTCACACGGGTAGCAATCAGCCCCAGCATTTT | CASSQSGHTGSNQPQHF
TRBD1 | TRBJ2-1 | NA | TRBV6-1 | TGTGCCAGCGGGACAGGGGTTGTGAATGAGCAGTTCTTC | CASGTGVVNEQFF
NA | TRBJ2-3 | NA | TRBV10-1 | TGCGCCAGCAGTGAGGGGGGTAACACAGATACGCAGTATTTT | CASSEGGNTDTQYF
NA | TRBJ1-5 | NA | TRBV2 | TGTGCCAGCAAAGAAGGGATAGGCAATCAGCCCCAGCATTTT | CASKEGIGNQPQHF
NA | TRBJ2-5 | NA | TRBV28 | TGTGCCAGCAACTTAATGGGGACCCAGTACTTC | CASNLMGTQYF
NA | TRBJ1-2 | NA | TRBV30 | TGTGCCTGGAGTGTACCGGTGATAGGTGCCTATGGCTACACCTTC | CAWSVPVIGAYGYTF
TRBD1 | TRBJ1-2 | NA | TRBV28 | TGTGCCAGCAGTTTAGGCGACCGGGACAGGCGGTATGGCTACACCTTC | CASSLGDRDRRYGYTF
NA | TRBJ1-1 | NA | TRBV29-1 | TGCAGCGTTGTTCATTCCCAGAACACTGAAGCTTTCTTT | CSVVHSQNTEAFF
NA | TRBJ2-2 | NA | TRBV5-1 | TGCGCCAGCAGAGTAGCCGGGGAGCTGTTTTTT | CASRVAGELFF
NA | TRBJ2-3 | once | TRBV6-1 | TGTGCCAGCAGCTCAACAGGTGGAACAGATACGCAGTATTTT | CASSSTGGTDTQYF
TRBD1 | TRBJ2-1 | NA | TRBV19 | TGTGCCAGTAATGCAGTTGGTAGCAGGGGGGAGCAGTTCTTC | CASNAVGSRGEQFF
TRBD2 | TRBJ2-5 | NA | TRBV28 | TGTGCCAGCAGTTCCCCTGGGAGCGGGGGGCGAGAGACCCAGTACTTC | CASSSPGSGGRETQYF
NA | TRBJ1-2 | NA | TRBV2 | TGTGCCAGCCGATCTGGAGGCAACTATGGCTACACCTTC | CASRSGGNYGYTF
NA | TRBJ1-2 | NA | TRBV11-2 | TGTGCCAGCAGCTTAGGCAGGGATAACTATGGCTACACCTTC | CASSLGRDNYGYTF
NA | TRBJ2-3 | NA | TRBV9 | TGTGCCAGCAGCAAACAGACAGATACGCAGTATTTT | CASSKQTDTQYF
TRBD1 | TRBJ2-2 | NA | TRBV6-5 | TGTGCCACACAGGCCGGGACAGGGAACACCGGGGAGCTGTTTTTT | CATQAGTGNTGELFF
TRBD1 | TRBJ1-4 | few | TRBV4-1 | TGCGCCAGCAGCCAAGACTGGGACAGACATAATGAAAAACTGTTTTTT | CASSQDWDRHNEKLFF
TRBD1 | TRBJ1-4 | NA | TRBV28 | TGTGCCAGCAGCGGACAGGGGACGGGTGAAAAACTGTTTTTT | CASSGQGTGEKLFF
TRBD1 | TRBJ1-4 | NA | TRBV18 | TGTGCCAGCTCACCAAGGTCGGCCGGGACAGGGGGCGAAAAACTGTTTTTT | CASSPRSAGTGGEKLFF
TRBD2 | TRBJ2-3 | NA | TRBV30 | TGTGCCTGGAGTGTCTTCCCGGGACTAGAGGCAGATACGCAGTATTTT | CAWSVFPGLEADTQYF
NA | TRBJ2-2 | NA | TRBV7-2 | TGTGCCAGCAGCGCCAGACTAGGGGCGAACACCGGGGAGCTGTTTTTT | CASSARLGANTGELFF
TRBD1 | TRBJ1-5 | NA | TRBV28 | TGTGCCAGCAGTCCACCTAAGGACAGGATAGATCAGCCCCAGCATTTT | CASSPPKDRIDQPQHF
TRBD1 | TRBJ2-2 | NA | TRBV5-1 | TGCGCCAGCAGCATAGAACAGGGGGTTATGGACACCGGGGAGCTGTTTTTT | CASSIEQGVMDTGELFF
TRBD2 | TRBJ2-7 | NA | TRBV9 | TGTGCCAGCAGCCCCCCAGCGGGAGAATCCCCCTACGAGCAGTACTTC | CASSPPAGESPYEQYF
NA | TRBJ1-2 | NA | TRBV2 | TGTGCCAGCAGAGGGGGGTCCTTTAACTATGGCTACACCTTC | CASRGGSFNYGYTF
TRBD1 | TRBJ1-1 | once | TRBV19 | TGTGCCAGTAGTAGCGATCGACAGGGAGTTAACACTGAAGCTTTCTTT | CASSSDRQGVNTEAFF
NA | TRBJ2-1 | few | TRBV6-6 | TGTGCCAGCAGTAGGCTCGGGGGCACCAATGAGCAGTTCTTC | CASSRLGGTNEQFF
NA | TRBJ1-5 | NA | TRBV7-9 | TGTGCCAGCAGCTTAGAGGGGCAGCCCCAGCATTTT | CASSLEGQPQHF
NA | TRBJ2-4 | NA | TRBV19 | TGTGCCAGTAGTTTGACGGTGGCGGTCATTCAGTACTTC | CASSLTVAVIQYF
TRBD2 | TRBJ2-4 | NA | TRBV6-4 | TGTGCCAGACCGGGACTAGCGGGGCTAGCCAAAAACATTCAGTACTTC | CARPGLAGLAKNIQYF
TRBD2 | TRBJ2-1 | NA | TRBV2 | TGTGCCAGCACCGGGACTAGCGGGAAATACAATGAGCAGTTCTTC | CASTGTSGKYNEQFF
TRBD1 | TRBJ2-1 | NA | TRBV6-1 | TGTGCCAGCATGGGACAGGGGGTGTTCTTC | CASMGQGVFF
TRBD2 | TRBJ2-1 | NA | TRBV4-2 | TGTGCCAGCAGCCTGAACGGGCTAGCGGGGGCTGAGCAGTTCTTC | CASSLNGLAGAEQFF
TRBD1 | TRBJ2-1 | NA | TRBV2 | TGTGCCAGCAGGATATGGGACAGGGGCCTATACAATGAGCAGTTCTTC | CASRIWDRGLYNEQFF
NA | TRBJ2-2 | NA | TRBV7-8 | TGTGCCAGTAGCTTATTTCCCACCGGGGAGCTGTTTTTT | CASSLFPTGELFF